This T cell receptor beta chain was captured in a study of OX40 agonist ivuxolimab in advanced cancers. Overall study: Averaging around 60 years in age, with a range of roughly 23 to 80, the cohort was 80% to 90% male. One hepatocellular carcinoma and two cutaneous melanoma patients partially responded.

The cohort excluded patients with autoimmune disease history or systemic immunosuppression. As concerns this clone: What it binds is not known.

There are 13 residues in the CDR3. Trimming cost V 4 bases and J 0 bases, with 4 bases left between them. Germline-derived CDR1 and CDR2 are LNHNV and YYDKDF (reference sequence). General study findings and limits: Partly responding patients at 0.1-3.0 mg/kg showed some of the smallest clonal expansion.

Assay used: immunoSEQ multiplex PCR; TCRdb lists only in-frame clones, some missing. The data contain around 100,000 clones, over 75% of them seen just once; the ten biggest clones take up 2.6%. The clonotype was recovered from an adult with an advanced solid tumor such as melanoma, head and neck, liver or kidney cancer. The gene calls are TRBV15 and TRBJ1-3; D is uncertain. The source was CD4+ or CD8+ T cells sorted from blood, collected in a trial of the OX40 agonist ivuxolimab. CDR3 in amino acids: CATSTGSGNTIYF. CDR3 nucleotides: TGTGCCACCAGCACGGGCTCTGGAAACACCATATATTTT.